This paragraph reports one T cell receptor beta chain. This record belongs to a study of blood T cell repertoires in COVID-19. Turning to the study itself: Whether acute or convalescent, the COVID-19 samples came from the United States, Italy and Spain. PBMCs, B-cell-depleted T cells, or T cells were the source of the cDNA or gDNA that made up the material.

Those enrolled in Seattle joined during active infection and were followed longitudinally afterward. Per the original data handling: Reference gene primers were amplified, and this amplification served to estimate nucleated cell counts. TCRdb's table, derived via immunoSEQ multiplex PCR, lists solely in-frame clones and lacks some. V and J calls and clone size come straight from that table; D and trimming were deduced from the DNA. The table includes about 260,000 clones, about 90% detected once. The CDR3 is made up of 16 amino acids. Deletions cut 0 bases from V and 5 bases from J, with 13 bases between. The germline V gene has CDR1 MGHRA and CDR2 YSYEKL.

Sequenced: peripheral blood. The chain has TRBV4-1 and TRBJ2-2; D unresolved. This clonotype originated in a person aged 18 to 30 with COVID-19, enrolled during active disease. The DNA for the CDR3 is TGCGCCAGCAGCCAAGAGGTCAACCTCGGGACCGGGGAGCTGTTTTTT. Translation: CASSQEVNLGTGELFF.